The sequence of this TCR beta chain was determined in a study of blood T cell repertoires in COVID-19. Background on the study: Italy, Spain and the United States were the sources of the convalescent and acute COVID-19 samples. T cells, B-cell-depleted T cells, or PBMCs provided the cDNA or gDNA that served as material.

CDR1 is LGHDT, CDR2 YNNKEL, per germline (reference sequence). The CDR3 is made up of 13 amino acids. Trimming stripped 6 bases from V and 9 bases from J, with 17 bases between. In the study's own analysis: Quantification of nucleated cells was approximated via reference gene primer amplification. Repertoires were generated with immunoSEQ multiplex PCR, while TCRdb's copy carries only in-frame clones and drops some. The V and J calls and clone size are taken from that table; D and trimming were inferred from the DNA. The sample comprises about 33,000 clones, 85% to 90% of which are singletons, and about 61% rests with the top ten. A single count supports this clone.

Source material: peripheral blood. V and J are TRBV3-1 (or the pseudogene TRBV3-2) and TRBJ1-1; D call uncertain. This sequence originates from a man aged 70-80 years with acute or convalescent COVID-19. The CDR3 loop reads CASSSPTGSQAFF. CDR3 coding DNA: TGTGCCAGCAGTTCCCCGACGGGATCTCAAGCTTTCTTT.